The 5 T cell receptor beta chains listed next were all sequenced from one sample in a study of vaccination and CD4 T cells after COVID-19. These receptors are not linked to any known antigen. Scientists ran DNA taken from cultured CD4+ T cells through the Oncomine TCR Beta short-read assay for sequencing. A single record per CDR3 protein comes from TCRdb applying MiXCR to the PCR reads. The table includes 11,000 to 15,000 distinct CDR3 sequences, about 32% detected once. Treatment of the sample: roughly 10-day PBMC culture with coronavirus spike peptide pools or control peptides (ViraFEST assay). The specimen sequenced was cultured CD4+ T cells from blood. These TCRs come from a human donor with COVID-19.

CDR3 coding DNA: TGTGCCAGCAGTTTCGATGGGACTAATGAAAAACTGTTTTTT. It codes for CASSFDGTNEKLFF. This chain links TRBV28 with TRBJ1-4; D gene unclear. CDR1 MDHEN and CDR2 SYDVKM come from the germline V gene. Trimming pared 3 bases from V and 2 bases from J, leaving 7 bases between. The CDR3 runs to 14 residues.

The rearrangement uses TRBV7-9 and TRBJ2-2; TRBD2 matches 7 bases. The CDR3 is 16 amino acids. The V gene end was trimmed by 3 bases and the J gene end by 6 bases; junction bases not matched to a gene: 10. From germline, CDR1 is SEHNR and CDR2 FQNEAQ (reference sequence). The CDR3 here is CASSFPEGTIAGELFF. CDR3 nucleotide sequence: TGTGCCAGCAGCTTCCCAGAAGGGACTATCGCCGGGGAGCTGTTTTTT.

This clonotype showed up just a few times. This chain links TRBV15 with TRBJ1-6; 11 positions match TRBD1. The germline gives CDR1 LNHNV, CDR2 YYDKDF (reference sequence). This CDR3 has 15 residues. Trimming removed 0 bases from V and 9 bases from J; junction bases left unmatched: 1. CDR3 sequence: CATSRDGQGASPLHF. CDR3 bases: TGTGCCACCAGCAGAGATGGACAGGGGGCTTCACCCCTCCACTTT. Full variable domain (remainder filled in from reference TRBV15 and TRBJ1-6): DAMVIQNPRYQVTQFGKPVTLSCSQTLNHNVMYWYQQKSSQAPKLLFHYYDKDFNNEADTPDNFQSRRPNTSFCFLDIRSPGLGDTAMYLCATSRDGQGASPLHFGNGTRLTVT.

This chain uses TRBV7-9 with TRBJ1-2; D not certain. V lost 1 base and J lost 2, with 5 bases in between. CDR3 length: 13 amino acids. CDR1 is SEHNR and CDR2 is FQNEAQ in the germline V gene (reference sequence). Here the CDR3 DNA reads TGTGCCAGCAGCTTAGAAGGAAACTATGGCTACACCTTC. This gives the protein CASSLEGNYGYTF.

The chain links TRBV20-1 to TRBJ2-7, with D tentatively TRBD2 (5 bases). This CDR3 has 14 amino acids. V lost 3 bases, J lost 5 bases, and 17 bases lay in between. CDR1 DFQATT and CDR2 SNEGSKA come from the germline V gene (reference sequence). The CDR3 is CSASAPSTRDEQYF. The CDR3, as DNA: TGCAGTGCTAGTGCACCCTCTACTAGAGACGAGCAGTACTTC.